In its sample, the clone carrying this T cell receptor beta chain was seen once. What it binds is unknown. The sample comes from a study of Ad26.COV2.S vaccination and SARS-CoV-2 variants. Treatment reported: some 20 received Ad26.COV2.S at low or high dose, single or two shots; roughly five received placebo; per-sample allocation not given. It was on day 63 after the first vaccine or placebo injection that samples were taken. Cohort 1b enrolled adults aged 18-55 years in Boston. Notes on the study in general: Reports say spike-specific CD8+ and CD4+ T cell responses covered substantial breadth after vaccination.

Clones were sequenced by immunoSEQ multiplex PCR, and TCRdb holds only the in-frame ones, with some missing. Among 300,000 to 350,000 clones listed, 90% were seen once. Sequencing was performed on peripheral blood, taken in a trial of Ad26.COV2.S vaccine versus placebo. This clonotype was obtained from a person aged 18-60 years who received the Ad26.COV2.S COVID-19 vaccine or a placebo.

The CDR3 sequence is CATSDRGTSPDTQYF. CDR3 DNA sequence: TGTGCCACCAGTGACCGCGGGACTAGTCCAGATACGCAGTATTTT. The J gene is TRBJ2-3, the V gene TRBV24-1, with 8 bases aligning to TRBD2. Looked up from germline, CDR1 is KGHDR and CDR2 is SFDVKD. V shed 4 bases and J 4 bases; nucleotides not matched to a gene: 6. The CDR3 loop spans 15 amino acids.